Detailed here is one T cell receptor (beta chain). The antigen remains undetermined. This entry comes from a study of spatial heterogeneity in lung cancer. Across the whole study: Compared with alpha-chain sequences, beta-chain sequences were consistently detected in greater numbers. General study points: Blood carried ubiquitous expanded tumor TCRs more at resection than follow-up.

Time point meaning: sample taken at primary tumor resection. TCRs were sequenced from unsorted whole RNA of tumor, nontumor lung or PBMC. Between the trimmed V and J ends, which lost 4 bases and 4 bases, there was a span of 18 bases. The CDR3 consists of 15 residues. CDR1 and CDR2 from the germline V gene are SGHDT and YYEEEE. TCR cDNA molecules each carried a unique molecular identifier. Each CDR3 protein is one row after TCRdb ran MiXCR on the 5' RACE reads. Among more than 80,000 distinct CDR3 sequences listed, 9.5% to 15% were seen once. Source: PBMCs, taken at surgery. The TCR sequence derives from a male donor with early-stage non-small cell lung cancer. V usage is TRBV5-6 and J usage is TRBJ2-7; D is perhaps TRBD1 or TRBD2 (5 bases each). The CDR3 nucleotides are TGTGCCAGCAGCCCGGGGTTAGGGGTTCTTTACGAGCAGTACTTC. Encoded protein: CASSPGLGVLYEQYF.